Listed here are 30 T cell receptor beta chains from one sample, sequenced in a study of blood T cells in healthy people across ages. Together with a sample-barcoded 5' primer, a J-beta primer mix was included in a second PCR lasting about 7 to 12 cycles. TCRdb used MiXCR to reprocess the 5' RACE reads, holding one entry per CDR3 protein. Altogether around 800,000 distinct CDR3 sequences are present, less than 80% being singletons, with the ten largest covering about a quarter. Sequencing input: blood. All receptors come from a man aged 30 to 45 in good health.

The CDR3 loop reads CASSPPPGANEQYF. The DNA for the CDR3 is TGTGCCAGCAGCCCACCACCGGGGGCCAATGAGCAGTACTTC. The chain recombines TRBV9 with TRBJ2-1; D may match TRBD1 or TRBD2 (6 bases each). The J call may be mistaken, given a closer DNA end match to TRBJ2-7. The CDR3 is made up of 14 amino acids. The germline V gene encodes CDR1 SGDLS and CDR2 YYNGEE.

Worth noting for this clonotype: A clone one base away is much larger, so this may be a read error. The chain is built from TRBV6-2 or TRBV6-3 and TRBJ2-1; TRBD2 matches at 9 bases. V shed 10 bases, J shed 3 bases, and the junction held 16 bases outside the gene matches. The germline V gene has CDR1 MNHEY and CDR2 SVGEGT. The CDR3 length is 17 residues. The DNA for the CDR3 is TGTGCCAACAGGCTAAGCGGGGGGCCCGCCGTCTACAATGAGCAGTTCTTC. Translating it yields CANRLSGGPAVYNEQFF.

The chain's CDR3 is CASSVSLAGGLQETQYF. Here the CDR3 DNA reads TGTGCCAGCAGCGTGTCCCTTGCGGGGGGCCTGCAAGAGACCCAGTACTTC. The chain recombines TRBV9 with TRBJ2-5, with 8 bases lining up with TRBD2. The CDR3 extends over 17 amino acids. Losses at the gene ends were 2 bases for V and 2 bases for J; bases not matched to a gene: 11. Germline V CDR1 and CDR2: SGDLS, YYNGEE.

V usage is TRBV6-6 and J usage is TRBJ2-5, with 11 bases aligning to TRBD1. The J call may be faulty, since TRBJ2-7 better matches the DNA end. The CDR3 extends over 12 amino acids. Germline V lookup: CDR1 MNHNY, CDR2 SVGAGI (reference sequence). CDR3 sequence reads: CATGQGANEQYF. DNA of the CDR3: TGTGCCACCGGACAGGGGGCGAACGAGCAGTACTTC.

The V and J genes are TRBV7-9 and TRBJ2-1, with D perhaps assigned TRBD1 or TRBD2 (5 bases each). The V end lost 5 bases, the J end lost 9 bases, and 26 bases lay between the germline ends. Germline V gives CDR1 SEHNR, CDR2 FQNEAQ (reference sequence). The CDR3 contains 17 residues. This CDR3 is CASSGTLGPGKGSEQFF. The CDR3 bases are TGTGCCAGCAGCGGAACCCTGGGACCAGGAAAGGGTAGTGAGCAGTTCTTC.

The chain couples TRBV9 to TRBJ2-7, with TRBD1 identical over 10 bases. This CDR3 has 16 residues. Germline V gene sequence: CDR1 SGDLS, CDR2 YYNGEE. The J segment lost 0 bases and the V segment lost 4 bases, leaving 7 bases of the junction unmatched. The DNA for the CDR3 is TGTGCCAGCAGCAGACAGGGGGCGCGGGGCTCCTACGAGCAGTACTTC. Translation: CASSRQGARGSYEQYF.

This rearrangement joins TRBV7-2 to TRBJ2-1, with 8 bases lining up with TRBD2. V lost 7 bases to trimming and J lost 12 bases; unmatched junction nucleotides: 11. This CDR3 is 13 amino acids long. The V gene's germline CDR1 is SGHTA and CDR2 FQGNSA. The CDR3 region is CASNHGPGGVQFF. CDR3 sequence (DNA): TGTGCCAGCAACCACGGCCCGGGGGGGGTGCAGTTCTTC.

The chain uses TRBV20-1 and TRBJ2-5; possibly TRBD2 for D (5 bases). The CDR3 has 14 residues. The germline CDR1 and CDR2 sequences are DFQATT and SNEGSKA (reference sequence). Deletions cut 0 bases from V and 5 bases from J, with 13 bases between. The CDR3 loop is CSARDRRVRETQYF. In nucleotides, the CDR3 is TGCAGTGCTAGAGATCGGCGGGTTCGGGAGACCCAGTACTTC.

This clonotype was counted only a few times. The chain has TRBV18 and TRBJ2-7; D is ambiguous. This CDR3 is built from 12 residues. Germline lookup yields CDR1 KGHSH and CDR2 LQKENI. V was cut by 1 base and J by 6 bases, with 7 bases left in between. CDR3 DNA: TGTGCCAGCTCACCACAGGGTCTCGAGCAGTACTTC. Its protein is CASSPQGLEQYF.

This CDR3 reads CASSSMTGIATQYF. Written as DNA, the CDR3 is TGTGCCAGCAGTTCCATGACAGGGATCGCTACGCAGTACTTC. The chain recombines TRBV27 with TRBJ2-7; 7 nucleotides agree with TRBD1. The J segment lost 9 bases and the V segment lost 4 bases, leaving 12 bases of the junction unmatched. The CDR3 is 14 amino acids. Germline CDR1 MNHEY, CDR2 SMNVEV (reference sequence).

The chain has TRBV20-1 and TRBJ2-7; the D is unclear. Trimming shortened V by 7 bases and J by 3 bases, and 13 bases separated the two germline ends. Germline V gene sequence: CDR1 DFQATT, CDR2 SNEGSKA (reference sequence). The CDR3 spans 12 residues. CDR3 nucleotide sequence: TGCAGTGGAAGATACAACTACTACGAGCAGTACTTC. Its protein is CSGRYNYYEQYF.

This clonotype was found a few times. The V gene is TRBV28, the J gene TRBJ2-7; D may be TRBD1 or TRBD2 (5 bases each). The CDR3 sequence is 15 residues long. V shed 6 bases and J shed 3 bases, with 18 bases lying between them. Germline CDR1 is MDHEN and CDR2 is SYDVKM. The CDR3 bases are TGTGCCAGCAGAGACTACCAGACAGACTTCTACGAGCAGTACTTC. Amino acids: CASRDYQTDFYEQYF.

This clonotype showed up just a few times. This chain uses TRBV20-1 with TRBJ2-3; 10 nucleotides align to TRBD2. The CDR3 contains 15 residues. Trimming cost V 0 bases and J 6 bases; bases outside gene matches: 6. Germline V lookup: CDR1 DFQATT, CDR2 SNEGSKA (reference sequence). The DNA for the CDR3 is TGCAGTGCTAGAGACCCGAGCGGGGGGGTGGATACGCAGTATTTT. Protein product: CSARDPSGGVDTQYF.

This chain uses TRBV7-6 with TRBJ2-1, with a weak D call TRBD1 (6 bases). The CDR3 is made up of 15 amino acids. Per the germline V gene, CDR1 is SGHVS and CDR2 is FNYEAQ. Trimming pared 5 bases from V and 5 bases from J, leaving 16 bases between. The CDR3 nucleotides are TGTGCCAGCAGCAACAGGGATCCTTTGAACAATGAGCAGTTCTTC. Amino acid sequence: CASSNRDPLNNEQFF.

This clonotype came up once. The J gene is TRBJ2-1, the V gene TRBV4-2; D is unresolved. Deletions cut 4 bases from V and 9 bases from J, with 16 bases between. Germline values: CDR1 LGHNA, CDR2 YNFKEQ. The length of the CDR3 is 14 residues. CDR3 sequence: CASSLREIASEQFF. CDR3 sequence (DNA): TGTGCCAGCAGCCTCCGAGAAATCGCTAGTGAGCAGTTCTTC.

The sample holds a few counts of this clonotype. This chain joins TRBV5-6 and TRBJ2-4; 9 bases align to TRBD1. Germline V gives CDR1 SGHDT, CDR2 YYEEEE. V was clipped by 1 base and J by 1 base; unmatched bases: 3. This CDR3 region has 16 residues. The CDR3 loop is CASSLYGTGAKNIQYF. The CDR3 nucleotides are TGTGCCAGCAGCTTGTACGGGACAGGGGCCAAAAACATTCAGTACTTC.

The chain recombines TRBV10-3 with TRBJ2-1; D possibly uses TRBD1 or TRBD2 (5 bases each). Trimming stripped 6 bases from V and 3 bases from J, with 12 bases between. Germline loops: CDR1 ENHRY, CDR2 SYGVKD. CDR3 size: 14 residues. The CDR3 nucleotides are TGTGCCATCAGCCCGGGGCAGGACTACAATGAGCAGTTCTTC. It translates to CAISPGQDYNEQFF.

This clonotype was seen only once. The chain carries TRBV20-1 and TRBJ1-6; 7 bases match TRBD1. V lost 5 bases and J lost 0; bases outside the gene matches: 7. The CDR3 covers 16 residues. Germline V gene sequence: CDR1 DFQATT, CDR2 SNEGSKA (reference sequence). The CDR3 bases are TGCAGTGCTCCTCCGACAGGGAGCTCCTATAATTCACCCCTCCACTTT. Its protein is CSAPPTGSSYNSPLHF.

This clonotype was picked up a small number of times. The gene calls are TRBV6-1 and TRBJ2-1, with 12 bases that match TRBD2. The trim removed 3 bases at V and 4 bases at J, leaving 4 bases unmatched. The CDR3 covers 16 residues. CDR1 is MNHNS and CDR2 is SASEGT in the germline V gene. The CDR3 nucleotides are TGTGCCAGCAGTGACCGGACTAGCGGGGTTTACAATGAGCAGTTCTTC. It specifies CASSDRTSGVYNEQFF.

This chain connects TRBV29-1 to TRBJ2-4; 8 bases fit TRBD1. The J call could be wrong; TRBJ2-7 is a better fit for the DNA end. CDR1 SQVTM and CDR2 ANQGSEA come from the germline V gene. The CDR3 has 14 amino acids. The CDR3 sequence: CSVGGGQGANEQYF. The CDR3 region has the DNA TGCAGCGTTGGAGGCGGGCAGGGGGCCAACGAGCAGTACTTC.

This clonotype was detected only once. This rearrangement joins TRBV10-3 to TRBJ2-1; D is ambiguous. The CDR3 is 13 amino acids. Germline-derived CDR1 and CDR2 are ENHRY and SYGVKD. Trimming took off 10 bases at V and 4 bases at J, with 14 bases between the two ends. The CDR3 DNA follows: TGTGCCACCGCCGAGGTAGTATACAATGAGCAGTTCTTC. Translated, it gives CATAEVVYNEQFF.

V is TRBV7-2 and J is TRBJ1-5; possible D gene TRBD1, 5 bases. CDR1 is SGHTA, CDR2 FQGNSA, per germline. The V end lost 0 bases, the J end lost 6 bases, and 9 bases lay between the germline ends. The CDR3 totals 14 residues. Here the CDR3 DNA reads TGTGCCAGCAGCTTAGCTCCAGGGTCTCAGCCCCAGCATTTT. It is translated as CASSLAPGSQPQHF.

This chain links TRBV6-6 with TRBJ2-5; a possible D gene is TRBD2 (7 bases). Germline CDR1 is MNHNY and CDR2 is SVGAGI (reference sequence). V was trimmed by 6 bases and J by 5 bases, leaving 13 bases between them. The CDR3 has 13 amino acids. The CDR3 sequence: CASREGGLETQYF. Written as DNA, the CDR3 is TGTGCCAGCAGAGAGGGGGGGCTTGAGACCCAGTACTTC.

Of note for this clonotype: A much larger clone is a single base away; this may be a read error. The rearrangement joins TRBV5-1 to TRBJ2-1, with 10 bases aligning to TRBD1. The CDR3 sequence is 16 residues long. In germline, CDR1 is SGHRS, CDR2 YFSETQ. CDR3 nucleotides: TGCGCCGGCAGCCGGGGGGACAGGGGTTCCTACAATGAGCAGTTCTTC. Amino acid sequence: CAGSRGDRGSYNEQFF.

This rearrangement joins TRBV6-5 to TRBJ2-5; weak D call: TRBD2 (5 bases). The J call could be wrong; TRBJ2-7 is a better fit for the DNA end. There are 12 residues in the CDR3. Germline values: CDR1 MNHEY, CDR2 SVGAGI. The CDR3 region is CAARAYTYEQYF. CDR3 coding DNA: TGTGCCGCGCGGGCCTACACCTACGAGCAGTACTTC.

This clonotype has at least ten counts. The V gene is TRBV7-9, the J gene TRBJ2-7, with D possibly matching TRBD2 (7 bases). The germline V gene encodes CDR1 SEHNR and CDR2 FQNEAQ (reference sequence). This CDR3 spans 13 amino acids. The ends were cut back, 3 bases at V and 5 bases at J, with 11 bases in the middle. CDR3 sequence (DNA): TGTGCCAGCAGCTTCGCGGGGGCAAACGAGCAGTACTTC. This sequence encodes CASSFAGANEQYF.

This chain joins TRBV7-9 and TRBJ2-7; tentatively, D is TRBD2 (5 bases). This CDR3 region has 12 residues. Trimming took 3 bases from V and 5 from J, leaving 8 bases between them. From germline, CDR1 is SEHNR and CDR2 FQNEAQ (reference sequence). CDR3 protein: CASSFYGNEQYF. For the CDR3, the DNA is TGTGCCAGCAGCTTTTACGGGAACGAGCAGTACTTC.

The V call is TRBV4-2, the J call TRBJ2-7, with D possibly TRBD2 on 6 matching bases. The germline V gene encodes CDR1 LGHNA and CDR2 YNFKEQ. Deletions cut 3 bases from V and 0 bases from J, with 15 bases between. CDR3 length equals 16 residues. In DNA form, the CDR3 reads TGTGCCAGCAGCCAGGCCGGCGGGACGGCCTCCTACGAGCAGTACTTC. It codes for CASSQAGGTASYEQYF.

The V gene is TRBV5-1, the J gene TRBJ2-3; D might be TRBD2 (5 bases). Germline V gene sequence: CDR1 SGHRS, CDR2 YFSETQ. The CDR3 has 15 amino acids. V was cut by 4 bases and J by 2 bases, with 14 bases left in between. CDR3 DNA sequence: TGCGCCAGCAGCCCGCTGGGGAGCCTCACAGATACGCAGTATTTT. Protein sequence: CASSPLGSLTDTQYF.

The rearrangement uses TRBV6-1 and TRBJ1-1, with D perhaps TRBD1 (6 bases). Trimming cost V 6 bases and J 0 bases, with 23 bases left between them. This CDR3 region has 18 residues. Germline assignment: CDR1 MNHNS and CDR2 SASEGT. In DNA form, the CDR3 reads TGTGCCAGCAGCCAGGTCTCCTTTGAGGGACACATGAACACTGAAGCTTTCTTT. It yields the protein CASSQVSFEGHMNTEAFF.